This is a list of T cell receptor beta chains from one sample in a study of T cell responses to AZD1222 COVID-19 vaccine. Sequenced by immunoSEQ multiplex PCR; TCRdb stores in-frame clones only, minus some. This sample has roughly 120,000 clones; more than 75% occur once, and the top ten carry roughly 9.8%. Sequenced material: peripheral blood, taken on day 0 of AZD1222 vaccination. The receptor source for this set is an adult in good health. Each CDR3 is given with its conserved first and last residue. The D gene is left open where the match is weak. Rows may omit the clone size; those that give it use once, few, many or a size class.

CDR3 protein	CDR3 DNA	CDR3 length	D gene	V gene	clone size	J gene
CASSQDPSPRNYGYTF	TGCGCCAGCAGCCAAGATCCTTCACCGAGGAACTATGGCTACACCTTC	16	NA	TRBV4-3	NA	TRBJ1-2
CASSEAGGADEKLFF	TGTGCCAGCAGTGAAGCCGGGGGAGCCGATGAAAAACTGTTTTTT	15	NA	TRBV6-1	NA	TRBJ1-4
CASSQDSTSGGSGETQYF	TGCGCCAGCAGCCAAGATAGTACTAGCGGGGGGTCCGGGGAGACCCAGTACTTC	18	TRBD2	TRBV4-1	few	TRBJ2-5
CASSLLTNTDTQYF	TGCGCCAGCAGCTTGCTGACTAACACAGATACGCAGTATTTT	14	NA	TRBV5-1	NA	TRBJ2-3
CASGTGSGYTF	TGTGCCAGCGGAACAGGGAGTGGCTACACCTTC	11	NA	TRBV11-2	NA	TRBJ1-2
CASRRQGGSYNEQFF	TGTGCCAGCAGGCGACAGGGGGGCTCCTACAATGAGCAGTTCTTC	15	TRBD1	TRBV6-6	NA	TRBJ2-1
CASSLTGADYGYTF	TGTGCCAGCAGTTTAACGGGGGCTGACTATGGCTACACCTTC	14	NA	TRBV27	NA	TRBJ1-2
CASSLGYRGTDTQYF	TGTGCCAGCAGCTTAGGGTACAGGGGTACAGATACGCAGTATTTT	15	TRBD1	TRBV7-3	NA	TRBJ2-3
CASGPRAQETQYF	TGTGCTAGTGGTCCCCGAGCACAAGAGACCCAGTACTTC	13	NA	TRBV12-5	NA	TRBJ2-5
CSASAGTNTEAFF	TGCAGTGCTAGTGCTGGGACCAACACTGAAGCTTTCTTT	13	NA	TRBV20-1	NA	TRBJ1-1
CASSYARDKFNSNQPQHF	TGTGCCAGTAGTTATGCCCGGGACAAGTTTAATAGCAATCAGCCCCAGCATTTT	18	NA	TRBV19	NA	TRBJ1-5
CASTRGGNTGELFF	TGTGCCAGCACCCGAGGGGGGAACACCGGGGAGCTGTTTTTT	14	NA	TRBV5-4	many	TRBJ2-2
CASSEYETQYF	TGCGCCAGCAGTGAGTATGAGACCCAGTACTTC	11	NA	TRBV10-2	NA	TRBJ2-5
CASSRTGGYEQYF	TGTGCCAGCAGTCGGACAGGGGGGTACGAGCAGTACTTC	13	TRBD1	TRBV2	NA	TRBJ2-7
CATSRVSSYNEQFF	TGTGCCACCAGCAGAGTATCCAGCTACAATGAGCAGTTCTTC	14	NA	TRBV15	NA	TRBJ2-1
CASSLETGGYNEQFF	TGCGCCAGCAGCTTGGAAACAGGGGGCTACAATGAGCAGTTCTTC	15	TRBD1	TRBV5-1	NA	TRBJ2-1
CAISEYGTGDQETQYF	TGTGCCATCAGTGAGTACGGGACAGGAGACCAAGAGACCCAGTACTTC	16	TRBD1	TRBV10-3	NA	TRBJ2-5
CASSFGGGLAQYF	TGTGCCAGCAGTTTCGGCGGGGGTTTGGCCCAGTACTTC	13	TRBD2	TRBV27	NA	TRBJ2-5
CAWSWVDTQYF	TGTGCCTGGAGCTGGGTAGATACGCAGTATTTT	11	NA	TRBV30	NA	TRBJ2-3
CASSLTGGSYNEQFF	TGTGCCAGCAGCTTGACGGGGGGGTCCTACAATGAGCAGTTCTTC	15	TRBD2	TRBV7-2	NA	TRBJ2-1
CASSQEGTGETGELFF	TGCGCCAGCAGCCAAGAGGGGACAGGGGAAACCGGGGAGCTGTTTTTT	16	TRBD1	TRBV4-1	NA	TRBJ2-2
CASSYSGRLNTEAFF	TGTGCCAGCAGTTACTCAGGCAGGCTGAACACTGAAGCTTTCTTT	15	NA	TRBV6-5	NA	TRBJ1-1
CASSLDAGGTEAFF	TGCGCCAGCAGCTTGGATGCAGGGGGGACTGAAGCTTTCTTT	14	TRBD1	TRBV5-1	NA	TRBJ1-1
CSVGAGTSGDYGYTF	TGCAGCGTTGGGGCAGGGACCTCTGGGGACTATGGCTACACCTTC	15	NA	TRBV29-1	NA	TRBJ1-2
CASSMASPQNNEQFF	TGTGCCAGTAGTATGGCCAGCCCACAGAACAATGAGCAGTTCTTC	15	NA	TRBV19	NA	TRBJ2-1
CASSGFSGALTDTQYF	TGTGCCAGCAGCGGGTTTAGCGGGGCTCTCACAGATACGCAGTATTTT	16	TRBD2	TRBV9	NA	TRBJ2-3
CASSLQGGNTEAFF	TGTGCCAGCAGCTTACAAGGGGGTAACACTGAAGCTTTCTTT	14	NA	TRBV7-3	once	TRBJ1-1
CASSLTGGFWSNTGELFF	TGTGCCAGCAGCTTGACAGGGGGCTTCTGGAGCAACACCGGGGAGCTGTTTTTT	18	TRBD1	TRBV7-3	NA	TRBJ2-2
CASSPLNEKLFF	TGTGCCAGCAGTCCTTTAAATGAAAAACTGTTTTTT	12	NA	TRBV6-5	NA	TRBJ1-4
CATSGSGLYSNQPQHF	TGTGCCACCAGTGGTTCGGGGTTGTATAGCAATCAGCCCCAGCATTTT	16	NA	TRBV24-1	NA	TRBJ1-5
CASSYSQSVGAWEQYF	TGTGCCAGCAGTTACTCCCAGTCGGTGGGGGCTTGGGAGCAGTACTTC	16	NA	TRBV6-2/TRBV6-3	NA	TRBJ2-7
CASSQGTGGAFTLHF	TGTGCCAGCAGCCAGGGGACAGGGGGCGCGTTTACCCTCCACTTT	15	TRBD1	TRBV3-1/TRBV3-2	NA	TRBJ1-6
CASSTGQGHEKLFF	TGTGCCAGCAGTACTGGACAGGGGCATGAAAAACTGTTTTTT	14	TRBD1	TRBV27	NA	TRBJ1-4
CASNLRGTGNGYTF	TGTGCCAGCAATCTCCGGGGGACAGGGAACGGCTACACCTTC	14	TRBD1	TRBV6-5	NA	TRBJ1-2
CASRVGRNTIYF	TGTGCCAGCAGGGTGGGCCGGAACACCATATATTTT	12	NA	TRBV2	once	TRBJ1-3
CATSGTSRTGELFF	TGTGCCACCTCCGGGACTAGCAGAACCGGGGAGCTGTTTTTT	14	TRBD2	TRBV15	NA	TRBJ2-2
CASSLSIPLSVNEQFF	TGTGCCAGCAGTTTATCGATCCCCCTCAGCGTCAATGAGCAGTTCTTC	16	NA	TRBV27	NA	TRBJ2-1
CASETRAGELFF	TGTGCCAGCGAAACGAGGGCCGGGGAGCTGTTTTTT	12	NA	TRBV25-1	NA	TRBJ2-2
CASGALDGNTIYF	TGTGCCAGCGGGGCCTTGGATGGAAACACCATATATTTT	13	NA	TRBV3-1/TRBV3-2	NA	TRBJ1-3
CASSLVAFGQGDTEAFF	TGTGCCAGCAGCTTGGTTGCATTCGGACAGGGCGACACTGAAGCTTTCTTT	17	TRBD1	TRBV5-8	NA	TRBJ1-1
CASSLPGTNTEAFF	TGTGCCAGCTCACTCCCCGGGACGAACACTGAAGCTTTCTTT	14	NA	TRBV18	NA	TRBJ1-1
CASRILAGGTYEQYF	TGTGCCAGCAGGATACTAGCGGGAGGAACCTACGAGCAGTACTTC	15	TRBD2	TRBV28	NA	TRBJ2-7
CASSVNPGPYEQYF	TGTGCCAGCAGCGTCAACCCAGGTCCCTACGAGCAGTACTTC	14	NA	TRBV7-6	NA	TRBJ2-7
CASSPVGIYEQYF	TGTGCCAGCAGTCCTGTGGGTATCTACGAGCAGTACTTC	13	NA	TRBV25-1	NA	TRBJ2-7
CASSPSWTGDNSPLHF	TGTGCCAGCAGTCCCTCCTGGACAGGGGATAATTCACCCCTCCACTTT	16	TRBD1	TRBV27	NA	TRBJ1-6
CASSQGPGTEAFF	TGTGCCAGCAGCCAAGGCCCCGGGACTGAAGCTTTCTTT	13	NA	TRBV3-1/TRBV3-2	NA	TRBJ1-1